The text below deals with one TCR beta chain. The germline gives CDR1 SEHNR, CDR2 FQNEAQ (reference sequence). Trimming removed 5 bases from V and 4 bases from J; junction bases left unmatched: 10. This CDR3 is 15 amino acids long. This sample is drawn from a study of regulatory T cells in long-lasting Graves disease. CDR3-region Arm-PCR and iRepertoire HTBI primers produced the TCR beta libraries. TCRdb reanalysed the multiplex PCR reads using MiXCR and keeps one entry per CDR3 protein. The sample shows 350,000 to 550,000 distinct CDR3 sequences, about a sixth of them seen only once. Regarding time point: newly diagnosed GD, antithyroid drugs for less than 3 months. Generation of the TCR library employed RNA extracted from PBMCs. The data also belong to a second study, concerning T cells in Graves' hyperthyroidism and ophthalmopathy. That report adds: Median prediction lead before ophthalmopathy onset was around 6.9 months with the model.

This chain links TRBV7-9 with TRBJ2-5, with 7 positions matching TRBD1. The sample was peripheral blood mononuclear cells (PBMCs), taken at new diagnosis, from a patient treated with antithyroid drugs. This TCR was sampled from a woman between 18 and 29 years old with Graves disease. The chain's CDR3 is CASSPFGQVGETQYF. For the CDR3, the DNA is TGTGCCAGCAGCCCGTTTGGACAGGTGGGAGAGACCCAGTACTTC.